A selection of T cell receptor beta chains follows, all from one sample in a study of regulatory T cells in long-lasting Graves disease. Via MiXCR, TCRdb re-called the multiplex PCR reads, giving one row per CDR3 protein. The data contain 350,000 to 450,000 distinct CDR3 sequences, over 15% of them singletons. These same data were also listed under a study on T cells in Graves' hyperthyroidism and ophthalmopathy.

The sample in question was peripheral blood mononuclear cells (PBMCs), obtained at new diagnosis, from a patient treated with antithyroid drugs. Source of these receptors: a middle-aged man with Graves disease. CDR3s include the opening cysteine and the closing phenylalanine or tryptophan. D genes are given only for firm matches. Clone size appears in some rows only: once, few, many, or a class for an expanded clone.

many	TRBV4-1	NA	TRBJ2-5	TGCGCCAGCAGCCGGCAGGGGATCGTCCAAGAGACCCAGTACTTC	CASSRQGIVQETQYF
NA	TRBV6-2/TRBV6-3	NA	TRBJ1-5	TGTGCCAGCAGTGAGATCGACCAGCCCCAGCATTTT	CASSEIDQPQHF
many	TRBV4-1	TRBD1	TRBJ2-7	TGCGCCAGCAGCCAGATCATACAGGGGGACGAGCAGTACTTC	CASSQIIQGDEQYF
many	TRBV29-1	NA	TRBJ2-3	TGCAGCGTTGACGTGTCGGCGGGACAGTCCACAGATACGCAGTATTTT	CSVDVSAGQSTDTQYF
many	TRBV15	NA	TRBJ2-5	TGTGCCACCAGCAGAGAGGGGCTCCAAGAGACCCAGTACTTC	CATSREGLQETQYF
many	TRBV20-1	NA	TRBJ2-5	TGCAGTGCTAGAGATGCCAGTCAGACCCAGTACTTC	CSARDASQTQYF
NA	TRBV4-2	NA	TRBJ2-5	TGTGCCAGCAGCCAAGGTCTGGCAGGGGATATGGGGGAGACCCAGTACTTC	CASSQGLAGDMGETQYF
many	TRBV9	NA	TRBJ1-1	TGTGCCAGCAGCCCACAGGTCCTGAACACTGAAGCTTTCTTT	CASSPQVLNTEAFF
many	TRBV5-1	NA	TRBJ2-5	TGCGCCAGCAGCCTCGGACAGGGAGGGCAAGAGACCCAGTACTTC	CASSLGQGGQETQYF
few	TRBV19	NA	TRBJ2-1	TGTGCCAGTAGTGTCATAATGGGGTCCTACAATGAGCAGTTCTTC	CASSVIMGSYNEQFF
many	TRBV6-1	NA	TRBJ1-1	TGTGCCAGCAGAAAGGGGGACACTGAAGCTTTCTTT	CASRKGDTEAFF
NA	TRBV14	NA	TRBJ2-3	TGTGCCAGCAGCCAAGATCATCAGGTTTTTAGCACAGATACGCAGTATTTT	CASSQDHQVFSTDTQYF
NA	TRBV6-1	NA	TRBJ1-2	TGTGCCAGCAGTCCTTCGGTCGGGTATGGCTACACCTTC	CASSPSVGYGYTF
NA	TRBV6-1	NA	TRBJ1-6	TGTGCCAGCAGGACAGAAAATTCACCCCTCCACTTT	CASRTENSPLHF
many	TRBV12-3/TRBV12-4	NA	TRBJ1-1	TGTGCCAGCAGTTTATCGGCGGGGAACACTGAAGCTTTCTTT	CASSLSAGNTEAFF
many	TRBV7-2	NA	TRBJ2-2	TGTGCCAGCAGCTTATCGGACCTAGGGCTGTTTTTT	CASSLSDLGLFF
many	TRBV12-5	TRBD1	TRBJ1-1	TGTGCTAGTGGAGCAGGGACAGGTAAAGCTTTCTTT	CASGAGTGKAFF